The clone carrying this TCR beta chain was detected a few times. CDR3 length: 15 amino acids. V was pared by 6 bases and J by 0 bases, with 18 bases between. Per the germline V gene, CDR1 is SQVTM and CDR2 is ANQGSEA. The data were taken from a study of T-cell memory formation after mild COVID-19. TCRdb reanalysed the 5' RACE reads using MiXCR and keeps one entry per CDR3 protein. Of about 410,000 distinct CDR3 sequences in the sample, more than 20% were seen once. The V gene is TRBV29-1, the J gene TRBJ2-7, with D possibly being TRBD2 (5 bases). The specimen sequenced was PBMCs or a T cell subset sorted from them (not recorded which). This clonotype was sampled from an adult woman who had mild COVID-19 (a few samples of this study predate the infection). Cell type and time point are not known. The CDR3 spells CSVDSGVGLSYEQYF. The CDR3 nucleotides are TGCAGCGTGGACTCCGGGGTAGGGCTCTCCTACGAGCAGTACTTC.